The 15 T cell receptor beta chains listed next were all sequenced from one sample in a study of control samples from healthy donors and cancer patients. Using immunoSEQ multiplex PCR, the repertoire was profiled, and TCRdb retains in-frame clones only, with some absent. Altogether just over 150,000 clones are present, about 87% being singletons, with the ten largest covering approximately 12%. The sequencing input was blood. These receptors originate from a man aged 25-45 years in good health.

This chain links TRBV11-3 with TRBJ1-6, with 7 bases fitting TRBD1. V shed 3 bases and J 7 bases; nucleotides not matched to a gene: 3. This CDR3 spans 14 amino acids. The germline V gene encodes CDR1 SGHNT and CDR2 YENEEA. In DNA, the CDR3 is TGTGCCAGCAGCTTGGGGACAGCCAATTCACCCCTCCACTTT. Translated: CASSLGTANSPLHF.

CDR3 sequence: CASSVIAGTGGFGELFF. The CDR3 coding sequence is TGTGCCAGCAGCGTGATAGCCGGGACAGGGGGCTTCGGGGAGCTGTTTTTT. This sequence joins TRBV9 and TRBJ2-2; TRBD1 aligns across 12 bases. This CDR3 is built from 17 residues. Germline V CDR1 and CDR2: SGDLS, YYNGEE. J lost 7 bases, V lost 2 bases, and 9 bases had no gene match.

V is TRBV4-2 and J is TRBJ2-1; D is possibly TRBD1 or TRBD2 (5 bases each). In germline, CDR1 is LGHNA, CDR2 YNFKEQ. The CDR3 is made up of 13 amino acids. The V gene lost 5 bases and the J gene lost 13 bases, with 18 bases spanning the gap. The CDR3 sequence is CASSGKTWDPQFF. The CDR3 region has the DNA TGTGCCAGCAGCGGTAAGACGTGGGACCCCCAGTTCTTC.

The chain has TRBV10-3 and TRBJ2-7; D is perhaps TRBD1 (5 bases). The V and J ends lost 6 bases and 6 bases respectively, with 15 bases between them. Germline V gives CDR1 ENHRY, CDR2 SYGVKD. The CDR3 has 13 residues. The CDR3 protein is CAISARVNAEQYF. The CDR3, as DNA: TGTGCCATCAGCGCCAGGGTTAACGCCGAGCAGTACTTC.

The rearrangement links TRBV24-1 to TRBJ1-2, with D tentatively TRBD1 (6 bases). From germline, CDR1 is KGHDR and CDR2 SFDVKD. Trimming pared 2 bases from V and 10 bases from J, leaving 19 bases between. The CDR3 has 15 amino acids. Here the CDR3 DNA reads TGTGCCACCAGTGATTCACAGGGAGCGTGGGAGGACTACACCTTC. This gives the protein CATSDSQGAWEDYTF.

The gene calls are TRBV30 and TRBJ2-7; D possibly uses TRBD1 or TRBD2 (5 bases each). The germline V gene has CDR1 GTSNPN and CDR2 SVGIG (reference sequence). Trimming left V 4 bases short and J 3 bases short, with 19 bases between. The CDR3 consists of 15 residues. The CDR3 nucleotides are TGTGCCTGGATCGATACCGGGACGGGAAACTACGAGCAGTACTTC. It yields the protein CAWIDTGTGNYEQYF.

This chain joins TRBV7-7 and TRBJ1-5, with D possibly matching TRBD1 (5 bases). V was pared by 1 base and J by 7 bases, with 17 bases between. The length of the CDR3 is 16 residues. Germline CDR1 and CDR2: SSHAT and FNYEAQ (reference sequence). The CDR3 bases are TGTGCCAGCAGCTTAGGCAGGAGCAGGGTCACACAGCCCCAGCATTTT. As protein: CASSLGRSRVTQPQHF.

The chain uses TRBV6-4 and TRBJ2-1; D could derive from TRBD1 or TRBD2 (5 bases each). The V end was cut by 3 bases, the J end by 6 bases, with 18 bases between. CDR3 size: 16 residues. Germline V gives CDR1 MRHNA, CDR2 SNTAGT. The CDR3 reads CASSESPGQGSNEQFF. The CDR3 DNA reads TGTGCCAGCAGTGAGTCCCCGGGGCAGGGTAGCAATGAGCAGTTCTTC.

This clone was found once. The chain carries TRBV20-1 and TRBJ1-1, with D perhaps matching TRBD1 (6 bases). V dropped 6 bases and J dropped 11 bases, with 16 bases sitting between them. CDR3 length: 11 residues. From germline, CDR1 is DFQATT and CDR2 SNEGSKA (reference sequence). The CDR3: CSASRGDRAFF. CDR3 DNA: TGCAGTGCCTCGAGGGGAGACAGGGCTTTCTTT.

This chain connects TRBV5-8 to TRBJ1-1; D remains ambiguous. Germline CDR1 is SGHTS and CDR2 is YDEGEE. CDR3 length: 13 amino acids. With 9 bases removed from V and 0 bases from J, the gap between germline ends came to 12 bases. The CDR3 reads CAIHRPMNTEAFF. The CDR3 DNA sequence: TGTGCCATCCATAGACCGATGAACACTGAAGCTTTCTTT.

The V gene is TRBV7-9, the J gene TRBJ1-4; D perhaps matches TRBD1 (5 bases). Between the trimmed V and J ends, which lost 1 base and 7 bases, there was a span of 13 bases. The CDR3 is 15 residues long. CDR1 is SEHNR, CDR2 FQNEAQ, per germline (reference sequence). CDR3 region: CASSLGGRGSEKLFF. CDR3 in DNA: TGTGCCAGCAGCTTAGGGGGACGGGGATCTGAAAAACTGTTTTTT.

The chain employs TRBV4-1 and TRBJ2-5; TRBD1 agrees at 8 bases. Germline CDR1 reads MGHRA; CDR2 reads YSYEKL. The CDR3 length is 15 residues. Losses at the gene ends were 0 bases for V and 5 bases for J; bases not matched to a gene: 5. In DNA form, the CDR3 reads TGCGCCAGCAGCCAAGAAGGGACAGGATCGGAGACCCAGTACTTC. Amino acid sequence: CASSQEGTGSETQYF.

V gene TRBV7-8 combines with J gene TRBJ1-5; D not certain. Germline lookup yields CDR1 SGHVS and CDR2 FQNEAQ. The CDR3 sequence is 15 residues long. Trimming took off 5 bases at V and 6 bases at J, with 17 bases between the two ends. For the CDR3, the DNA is TGTGCCAGCAGCCCGAGCAACGGGATAACTCAGCCCCAGCATTTT. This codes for CASSPSNGITQPQHF.

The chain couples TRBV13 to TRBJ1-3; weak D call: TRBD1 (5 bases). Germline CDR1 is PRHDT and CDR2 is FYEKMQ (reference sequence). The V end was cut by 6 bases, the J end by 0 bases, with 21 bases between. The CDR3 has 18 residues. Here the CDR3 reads CASRMTGTVYSSGNTIYF. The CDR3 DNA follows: TGTGCCAGCAGAATGACCGGGACGGTGTATTCCTCTGGAAACACCATATATTTT. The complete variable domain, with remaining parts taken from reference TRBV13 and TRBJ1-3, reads AAGVIQSPRHLIKEKRETATLKCYPIPRHDTVYWYQQGPGQDPQFLISFYEKMQSDKGSIPDRFSAQQFSDYHSELNMSSLELGDSALYFCASRMTGTVYSSGNTIYFGEGSWLTVV.

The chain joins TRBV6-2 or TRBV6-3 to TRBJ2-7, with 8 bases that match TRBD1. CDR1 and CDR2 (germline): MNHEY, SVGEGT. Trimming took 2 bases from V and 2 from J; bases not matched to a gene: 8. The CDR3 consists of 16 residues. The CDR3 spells CASSYTGQGWPYEQYF. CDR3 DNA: TGTGCCAGCAGTTACACTGGACAGGGTTGGCCCTACGAGCAGTACTTC.